One sample yielded the 23 T cell receptor beta chains listed below, sequenced in a study of identical twins. TCRdb re-called the 5' RACE reads through MiXCR, storing one row per CDR3 protein. This table holds roughly 1.6 million distinct CDR3 sequences, roughly a third found once. Sequenced sample: cord blood. These receptors originate from a newborn girl in good health.

A note on this clonotype: A single base is all that separates this from a far larger clone, so a read error is likely. The chain combines TRBV29-1 with TRBJ2-5; D gene ambiguous. With the DNA end fitting TRBJ2-7 better, the J assignment may be wrong. Germline V lookup: CDR1 SQVTM, CDR2 ANQGSEA. This CDR3 contains 11 residues. This chain's CDR3 is CSVEAIYEQYF. For the CDR3, the DNA is TGCAGCGTTGAGGCTATATACGAGCAGTACTTC.

This clonotype appeared a few times. V is TRBV7-9 and J is TRBJ2-1; 7 bases are shared with TRBD1. The CDR3 has 14 amino acids. CDR1 and CDR2 (germline): SEHNR, FQNEAQ (reference sequence). V trimming: 5 bases; J trimming: 5 bases; junction bases outside the gene matches: 6. The CDR3 here is CASSDGQAHNEQFF. The CDR3 bases are TGTGCCAGCAGCGACGGACAGGCCCACAATGAGCAGTTCTTC. The full variable domain, in which reference TRBV7-9 and TRBJ2-1 provide the parts outside the CDR3, is DTGVSQNPRHKITKRGQNVTFRCDPISEHNRLYWYRQTLGQGPEFLTYFQNEAQLEKSRLLSDRFSAERPKGSFSTLEIQRTEQGDSAMYLCASSDGQAHNEQFFGPGTRLTVL.

V and J are TRBV5-8 and TRBJ2-1, with 9 positions matching TRBD2. Per the germline V gene, CDR1 is SGHTS and CDR2 is YDEGEE. The CDR3 extends over 16 amino acids. V was clipped by 0 bases and J by 7 bases; unmatched bases: 8. CDR3 nucleotides: TGTGCCAGCAGCTTGGTTGCGGGGGGGGTCGGGAATGAGCAGTTCTTC. Translating it yields CASSLVAGGVGNEQFF.

This clonotype was detected a few times. V gene TRBV27 combines with J gene TRBJ2-1; D is perhaps TRBD2 (6 bases). This CDR3 has 16 amino acids. The germline gives CDR1 MNHEY, CDR2 SMNVEV (reference sequence). The V end lost 5 bases, the J end lost 5 bases, and 19 bases lay between the germline ends. The CDR3 region is CASSPRRGLPNNEQFF. CDR3 in DNA: TGTGCCAGCAGTCCACGGAGGGGACTGCCTAACAATGAGCAGTTCTTC.

As for this clonotype: The junction does not match germline at one end; this may be a read error. The chain recombines TRBV7-7 with TRBJ2-7; possible D gene TRBD2, 6 bases. CDR3 length: 14 amino acids. Germline CDR1 and CDR2: SSHAT and FNYEAQ (reference sequence). This chain's CDR3 is CASSARDCSYEQYF. The CDR3 nucleotides are TGTGCTAGCAGCGCCCGGGACTGCTCCTACGAGCAGTACTTC.

The chain links TRBV5-8 to TRBJ1-2, with 9 bases matching TRBD1. Unmatched junction bases numbered 7, after V lost 5 bases and J lost 2 bases. Per the germline V gene, CDR1 is SGHTS and CDR2 is YDEGEE. This CDR3 contains 15 residues. The CDR3 here is CASRMYRGPNYGYTF. The CDR3 DNA reads as TGTGCCAGCAGGATGTACAGGGGGCCAAACTATGGCTACACCTTC.

The gene calls are TRBV3-1 and TRBJ2-1; TRBD2 matches at 13 bases. V was clipped by 1 base and J by 3 bases; unmatched bases: 6. Germline CDR1 LGHDT, CDR2 YNNKEL (reference sequence). The CDR3 has 18 residues. The CDR3 is CASSQAPRTSGGYNEQFF. CDR3 nucleotides: TGTGCCAGCAGCCAAGCACCCCGGACTAGCGGGGGCTACAATGAGCAGTTCTTC.

The genes are TRBV10-3 and TRBJ2-3; 10 nucleotides line up with TRBD2. J lost 4 bases, V lost 2 bases, and 3 bases had no gene match. CDR1 ENHRY and CDR2 SYGVKD come from the germline V gene. The CDR3 has 15 residues. CDR3: CAISEGSGRADTQYF. The CDR3 nucleotides read TGTGCCATCAGTGAGGGCAGCGGGAGGGCAGATACGCAGTATTTT.

This clonotype was detected once. At one end, the junction sequence differs from germline, possibly due to a read error. This sequence joins TRBV20-1 and TRBJ2-3, with D perhaps matching TRBD2 (6 bases). The length of the CDR3 is 15 residues. Germline V gene lookup returns CDR1 DFQATT and CDR2 SNEGSKA (reference sequence). This chain's CDR3 is CSVRGSSESPNTQYF. CDR3 nucleotides: TGCAGTGTTAGAGGCTCTAGCGAGTCTCCGAATACGCAGTATTTT.

This clonotype was seen only a few times. J is TRBJ2-3 and V is TRBV6-5; 9 bases line up with TRBD2. The CDR3 consists of 18 residues. Per the germline V gene, CDR1 is MNHEY and CDR2 is SVGAGI. The V gene end was trimmed by 2 bases and the J gene end by 2 bases; junction bases not matched to a gene: 11. The CDR3 DNA sequence: TGTGCCAGCAGTTACCCTGCTATAGCGGGGGTTAACACAGATACGCAGTATTTT. Encoded protein: CASSYPAIAGVNTDTQYF.

The chain carries TRBV20-1 and TRBJ1-5, with D perhaps matching TRBD1 (5 bases). This CDR3 spans 15 amino acids. Trimming left V 5 bases short and J 8 bases short, with 22 bases between. The germline V gene has CDR1 DFQATT and CDR2 SNEGSKA (reference sequence). Here the CDR3 DNA reads TGCAGTGCTGCTAAGAGTCCGGCGGCCAGGGAGCCCCAGCATTTT. Translated: CSAAKSPAAREPQHF.

The chain has TRBV28 and TRBJ1-5, with 7 bases matching TRBD1. V lost 2 bases and J lost 3; bases outside the gene matches: 7. The CDR3 has 16 amino acids. From germline, CDR1 is MDHEN and CDR2 SYDVKM. The CDR3 sequence: CASSLEGGKSNQPQHF. In nucleotides, the CDR3 is TGTGCCAGCAGTTTAGAAGGGGGCAAGTCCAATCAGCCCCAGCATTTT.

This clonotype was counted only a few times. The genes are TRBV13 and TRBJ2-4; D gene unclear. The DNA end favors TRBJ2-7, so the J call may be wrong. CDR3 length: 12 residues. The germline V gene has CDR1 PRHDT and CDR2 FYEKMQ (reference sequence). CDR3 nucleotide sequence: TGTGCCAGCAGCTTAGAGAGCAACGAGCAGTACTTC. Amino acid sequence: CASSLESNEQYF.

V usage is TRBV12-3 or TRBV12-4 and J usage is TRBJ2-4; 14 nucleotides match TRBD2. This CDR3 region has 16 residues. With V trimmed by 8 bases and J by 9 bases, 12 bases remained unmatched. CDR3 bases: TGTGCCAGCTCCCGGACTAGCGGGGGGCCAACACTCATTCAGTACTTC. This sequence encodes CASSRTSGGPTLIQYF.

This clonotype appeared a few times. This chain links TRBV10-3 with TRBJ1-5; TRBD1 agrees at 8 bases. Germline V gene sequence: CDR1 ENHRY, CDR2 SYGVKD. The CDR3 extends over 16 amino acids. The V and J ends lost 5 bases and 3 bases, in that order; junction bases with no gene match: 9. In DNA, the CDR3 is TGTGCCATCAGTAGAAACCGGGACAGGTTCAATCAGCCCCAGCATTTT. Its protein product is CAISRNRDRFNQPQHF.

The rearrangement joins TRBV6-1 to TRBJ1-6; D ambiguous. Germline CDR1 and CDR2: MNHNS and SASEGT. The CDR3 is 14 amino acids. V dropped 2 bases and J dropped 8 bases, with 10 bases sitting between them. CDR3 loop: CASSEQAGYSPLHF. As DNA, the CDR3 is TGTGCCAGCAGTGAACAGGCGGGTTATTCACCCCTCCACTTT.

This clonotype was counted between two and nine times. The CDR3 coding sequence is TGTGCCAGCAGCCAAGATTGGGGACAGGACTATTCACCCCTCCACTTT. Translating it yields CASSQDWGQDYSPLHF. The chain links TRBV3-1 to TRBJ1-6; 8 bases align to TRBD1. The V gene end was trimmed by 0 bases and the J gene end by 8 bases; junction bases not matched to a gene: 6. The CDR3 spans 16 residues. Germline V CDR1 and CDR2: LGHDT, YNNKEL (reference sequence).

The chain links TRBV28 to TRBJ1-4; 9 bases line up with TRBD1. The CDR3 is made up of 14 amino acids. Germline V gives CDR1 MDHEN, CDR2 SYDVKM. Unmatched junction bases numbered 6, after V lost 6 bases and J lost 7 bases. This CDR3 is CASRRDREVEKLFF. The CDR3 coding sequence is TGTGCCAGCAGAAGGGACAGGGAAGTTGAAAAACTGTTTTTT.

The CDR3 region is CASSEAALLAGSGEQFF. The CDR3, as DNA: TGTGCCAGCAGTGAAGCCGCTTTACTAGCGGGAAGTGGTGAGCAGTTCTTC. The chain carries TRBV6-1 and TRBJ2-1, with 10 bases aligning to TRBD2. This CDR3 region has 17 residues. Germline V gene lookup returns CDR1 MNHNS and CDR2 SASEGT. The V gene end was trimmed by 0 bases and the J gene end by 9 bases; junction bases not matched to a gene: 11.

About this clonotype: One end of the junction fails to match germline, which may point to a read error. This chain links TRBV12-3 or TRBV12-4 with TRBJ1-2, with D maybe TRBD1 (5 bases). The CDR3 contains 13 residues. For the CDR3, the DNA is TGTGCCAGCACCCTTCCGGGGACCTATGGCTGCACCTTC. It is translated as CASTLPGTYGCTF.

The chain has TRBV2 and TRBJ2-1, with D perhaps TRBD2 (6 bases). The CDR3 sequence is 14 residues long. Germline V gene sequence: CDR1 SNHLY, CDR2 FYNNEI. V was cut by 3 bases and J by 6 bases, with 12 bases left in between. CDR3 protein: CASSDGRGGNEQFF. The CDR3 DNA is TGTGCCAGCAGTGACGGGCGGGGTGGCAATGAGCAGTTCTTC.

This clonotype was detected a few times. The CDR3 sequence is CSPDRGYGYTF. The CDR3 DNA sequence: TGCAGTCCGGACAGGGGCTATGGCTACACCTTC. This chain connects TRBV20-1 to TRBJ1-2, with TRBD1 matching 9 bases. This CDR3 comprises 11 residues. Germline CDR1 reads DFQATT; CDR2 reads SNEGSKA (reference sequence). Germline trimming cut 8 bases from V and 4 bases from J; bases unmatched to any gene: 2.

In its sample, this clonotype was seen a few times. The chain links TRBV12-3 or TRBV12-4 to TRBJ1-5; possible D gene TRBD1, 5 bases. This CDR3 has 13 amino acids. V was cut by 10 bases and J by 7 bases, with 17 bases left in between. CDR3 nucleotide sequence: TGTGCCACCTCTCGGGGGGGAGAACAGCCCCAGCATTTT. This sequence encodes CATSRGGEQPQHF.